This TCR beta chain was observed in a study of OX40 agonist ivuxolimab in advanced cancers. About the study as a whole: Ivuxolimab was a fully human IgG2 agonistic monoclonal antibody targeting the costimulatory receptor OX40 (CD134). Partial responses occurred in three dose-escalation patients, of whom one had hepatocellular carcinoma and two had cutaneous melanoma. Patients were allowed to have had prior anti-PD-1, anti-PD-L1 or anti-CTLA-4 therapy, and approximately 43% of the dose-escalation patients had previously received checkpoint inhibitors. Intravenous ivuxolimab was administered to patients every 2 weeks at six dose levels: 0.01, 0.1, 0.3, 1.5, 3 and 10 mg/kg. In the dose-escalation cohort, around four fifths of patients were male, and the mean age was roughly 56 years with a range of about 23 to 79. Among the 50 to 55 dose-escalation patients, around 19 had hepatocellular carcinoma, roughly 15 melanoma, 9 renal cell carcinoma and 9 head and neck cancer. Peripheral TCRbeta sequencing aimed to test whether ivuxolimab altered TCR sequence diversity and caused clonal T-cell expansion. The paper covers the monotherapy dose-escalation part of the phase I ivuxolimab trial, which included N of about 50 patients.

Remarks on this clone: Its recognized antigen is unknown. Base qualities are not provided; no much larger clone lies one nucleotide away.

The CDR3 runs 14 amino acids, cysteine and phenylalanine included. Only CDR3 DNA is held: 42 bases, read in frame from base 1. Sequences MNHEY (CDR1) and SVGAGI (CDR2) are obtained from the germline V gene. V drops 3 bases and J drops 8 bases, leaving 14 bases in between. Genomic DNA was isolated from the sorted cells so that the TCRbeta CDR3 region could be sequenced. The immunoSEQ Assay was used to sequence the TCRbeta CDR3 regions. In its TCRdb copy, this immuneACCESS table keeps in-frame sequences only and misses some clones. Where compared with another copy, unresolved V genes explain less than half of these, and the others have no known cause. The sample table holds tens of thousands of clones, of which around four fifths were seen once. About 2.7% of the sample lies in the top ten. The trial excluded patients who had a history of autoimmune disease or who were on systemic immunosuppression. In every dose cohort, peripheral blood was drawn for TCR sequencing at baseline, cycle 4 day 1, and cycle 7 day 1. Samples were obtained from an open-label, multicenter, first-in-human phase I dose-escalation trial of ivuxolimab. Adults with locally advanced or metastatic melanoma, renal cell carcinoma, hepatocellular carcinoma or head and neck squamous cell carcinoma were enrolled in the trial. Before TCR sequencing, CD4+ T cells and CD8+ T cells were sorted from peripheral blood as separate populations.

Overall results and qualifications from the work: The antigen specificity of the peripheral T cells that underwent clonal expansion was not determined. After ivuxolimab, CD8+ T cells had more expanded clones than CD4+ T cells on average. Low levels of normalized T-cell clonal expansion were also seen in some patients who did not respond. In the 0.1-3.0 mg/kg groups, partial responders were among the patients with the lowest normalized peripheral clonal expansion, particularly in CD8+ T cells. At doses of 0.1 to 3.0 mg/kg, clonal expansion of both CD4+ and CD8+ blood T cells was observed from baseline to week 6.

This clonotype originated in an adult with an advanced solid tumor such as melanoma, head and neck, liver or kidney cancer. The chain employs TRBV6-5 and TRBJ2-1; no D gene can be assigned with confidence. This sample comprised CD4+ or CD8+ T cells sorted from blood, obtained in a trial of the OX40 agonist ivuxolimab. DNA sequence: TGTGCCAGCAGTTATGGTCTGGCCCGGGATGAGCAGTTCTTC. Its product reads: CASSYGLARDEQFF.